The source of this T cell receptor beta chain is a study of Ad26.COV2.S vaccination and SARS-CoV-2 variants. TCRdb keeps only in-frame clones here, not all; method: immunoSEQ multiplex PCR. The sample gives over 450,000 clones, nearly 90% of which show up once; about 1.5% is in the top ten. Treatment given: around 19 received Ad26.COV2.S at low or high dose, single or two shots; about 5 received placebo; per-sample allocation not given. The samples were gathered on day 63 after the first injection of vaccine or placebo. From germline, CDR1 is SGHAT and CDR2 FQNNGV. Between the trimmed V and J ends, which lost 5 bases and 6 bases, there was a span of 22 bases. The CDR3 has 16 residues. In its sample, this clone was seen once.

The specimen comprised peripheral blood, sampled in a trial of Ad26.COV2.S vaccine versus placebo. The clonotype comes from a person aged 18-65 years who received the Ad26.COV2.S COVID-19 vaccine or a placebo. The V and J genes are TRBV11-2 and TRBJ1-2; D remains unclear. The CDR3 DNA is TGTGCCAGCAGCACTTACGCGGGCAGAATACTACATGGCTACACCTTC. It specifies CASSTYAGRILHGYTF.